This record looks at one T cell receptor beta chain sequence and its context. The entry originates in a study of T cell responses to AZD1222 COVID-19 vaccine. TCRdb's table, derived via immunoSEQ multiplex PCR, lists solely in-frame clones and lacks some. Of tens of thousands of clones detected, over 75% appear once; the ten largest clones hold 9% to 13%. Trimming at V came to 2 bases and at J to 1 base, leaving 3 bases not matched to a gene. This CDR3 region has 15 residues. Germline CDR1 MNHEY, CDR2 SVGAGI. This chain connects TRBV6-5 to TRBJ2-3; 7 bases map to TRBD2. The clonotype comes from an adult who received the AZD1222 COVID-19 vaccine. The sample was peripheral blood, taken 28 days after the second AZD1222 dose. CDR3 nucleotides: TGTGCCAGCAGTTACGAGAGCGGGGGCACAGATACGCAGTATTTT. It specifies CASSYESGGTDTQYF.